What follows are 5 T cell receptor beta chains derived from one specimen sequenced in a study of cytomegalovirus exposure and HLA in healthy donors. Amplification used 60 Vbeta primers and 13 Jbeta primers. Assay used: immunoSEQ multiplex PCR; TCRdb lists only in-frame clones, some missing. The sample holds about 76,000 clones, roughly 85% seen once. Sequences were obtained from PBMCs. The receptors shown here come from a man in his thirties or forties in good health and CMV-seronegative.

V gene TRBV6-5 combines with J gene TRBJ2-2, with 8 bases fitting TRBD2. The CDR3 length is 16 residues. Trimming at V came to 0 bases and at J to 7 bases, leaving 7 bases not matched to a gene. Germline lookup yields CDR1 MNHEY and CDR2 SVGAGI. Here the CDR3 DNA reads TGTGCCAGCAGTTACTCGAACCTAGCGGGTGACGGGGAGCTGTTTTTT. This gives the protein CASSYSNLAGDGELFF.

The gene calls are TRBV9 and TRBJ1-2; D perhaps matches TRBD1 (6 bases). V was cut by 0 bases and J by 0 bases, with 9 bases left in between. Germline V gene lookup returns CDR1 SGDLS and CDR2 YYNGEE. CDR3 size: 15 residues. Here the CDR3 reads CASSVGDTANYGYTF. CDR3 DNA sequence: TGTGCCAGCAGCGTAGGGGACACAGCTAACTATGGCTACACCTTC.

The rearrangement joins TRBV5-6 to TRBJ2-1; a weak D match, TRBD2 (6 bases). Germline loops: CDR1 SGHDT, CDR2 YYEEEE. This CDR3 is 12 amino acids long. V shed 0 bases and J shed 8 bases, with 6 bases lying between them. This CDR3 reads CASSLGGDEQFF. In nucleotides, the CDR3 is TGTGCCAGCAGCTTGGGGGGGGATGAGCAGTTCTTC.

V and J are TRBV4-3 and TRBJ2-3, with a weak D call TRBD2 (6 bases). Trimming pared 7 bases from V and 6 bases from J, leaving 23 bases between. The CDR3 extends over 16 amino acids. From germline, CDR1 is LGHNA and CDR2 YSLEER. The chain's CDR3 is CASKAGTPIGGDTQYF. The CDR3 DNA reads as TGCGCCAGCAAGGCCGGGACTCCAATCGGCGGGGATACGCAGTATTTT.

CDR3 in amino acids: CASSPSQGFTEAFF. The DNA of the CDR3 is TGTGCCAGCTCACCATCACAGGGATTCACTGAAGCTTTCTTT. The gene calls are TRBV18 and TRBJ1-1; D possibly corresponds to TRBD1 (6 bases). Trimming cost V 2 bases and J 4 bases, with 11 bases left between them. CDR3 length equals 14 residues. Germline loops: CDR1 KGHSH, CDR2 LQKENI.